A selection of T cell receptor beta chains follows, all from one sample in a study of shared clonotypes between healthy human individuals. Clones were read by immunoSEQ multiplex PCR, and TCRdb kept only the in-frame ones, dropping some. The data show 1,500,000 or so clones, around 97% seen once. The specimen was naive CD4+ T cells sorted from blood. Receptors were obtained from a young man in good health. The CDR3 runs from the conserved cysteine through the conserved F or W. D genes are given only for firm matches. Some rows have no size entry. The others give once, few or many, or a class for an expanded clone.

d_gene	v_gene	j_gene	abundance	CDR3nt	CDR3aa
-	TRBV27	TRBJ2-7	few	TGTGCCAGCAGTTTATCGTCTACCCACGAGCAGTACTTC	CASSLSSTHEQYF
TRBD1	TRBV19	TRBJ2-7	once	TGTGCCAGTACCGGGCGGACAGGGGGCCAGCACGAGCAGTACTTC	CASTGRTGGQHEQYF
-	TRBV7-9	TRBJ2-3	few	TGTGCCAGCAGCCCACAGAGCTCGGAGGATACGCAGTATTTT	CASSPQSSEDTQYF
TRBD2	TRBV27	TRBJ2-1	-	TGTGCCAGCGGGACTAGCGGGATCCCTTCAGTGCAGTTCTTC	CASGTSGIPSVQFF
-	TRBV6-5	TRBJ1-2	-	TGTGCCAGCAGAAAAACCGGACTGCGAGGCTACACCTTC	CASRKTGLRGYTF
-	TRBV28	TRBJ2-7	-	TGTGCCATCCAGGAGTCCTACGAGCAGTACTTC	CAIQESYEQYF
TRBD1	TRBV19	TRBJ2-7	once	TGTGCCAGTAGTCCCGGACAGGGGACCGGCGAGCAGTACTTC	CASSPGQGTGEQYF
-	TRBV29-1	TRBJ1-2	-	TGCAGCGTTGAGCCCAATTACTATGGCTACACCTTC	CSVEPNYYGYTF
-	TRBV28	TRBJ1-5	-	TGTGCCAGCAGTTTATCGTACAAAAATCAGCCCCAGCATTTT	CASSLSYKNQPQHF
TRBD2	TRBV5-1	TRBJ2-1	-	TGCGCCAGCAGCGCGGGACTAGCGGGTTTTAATGAGCAGTTCTTC	CASSAGLAGFNEQFF
-	TRBV5-5	TRBJ1-1	-	TGTGCCAGCAGTCGACAGCAGTACACTGAAGCTTTCTTT	CASSRQQYTEAFF
-	TRBV28	TRBJ2-6	-	TGTGCCAGCAGTTTCGTACAGAGGTTCCCCTCTGGGGCCAACGTCCTGACTTTC	CASSFVQRFPSGANVLTF
TRBD2	TRBV28	TRBJ2-7	-	TGTGCCAGCAGTACCCCGGGACTAGCCGCCTACGAGCAGTACTTC	CASSTPGLAAYEQYF
TRBD2	TRBV4-3	TRBJ2-7	-	TGCGCCAGCAGCCAAGAACTAGCGGGAGGGCCCGACGAGCAGTACTTC	CASSQELAGGPDEQYF
TRBD2	TRBV29-1	TRBJ2-3	-	TGCAGCGTACTAGCGACTAGCACAGATACGCAGTATTTT	CSVLATSTDTQYF
-	TRBV5-1	TRBJ2-3	-	TGCGCCAGCAGCTTACCGACGGTCGCAGATACGCAGTATTTT	CASSLPTVADTQYF
-	TRBV10-1	TRBJ2-1	-	TGCGCCAGCATCCCGGCTTGGTACAATGAGCAGTTCTTC	CASIPAWYNEQFF
TRBD1	TRBV27	TRBJ2-7	-	TGTGCCAGCAGTCTCCGGGACAGGGCCGAGCAGTACTTC	CASSLRDRAEQYF
-	TRBV18	TRBJ1-2	-	TGTGCCAGCTCACCGGGTGGGGGTTCTGGCTACACCTTC	CASSPGGGSGYTF
-	TRBV27	TRBJ2-1	-	TGTGCCAGCAGTTTAAGGCACCTGATACTCTACAATGAGCAGTTCTTC	CASSLRHLILYNEQFF
TRBD2	TRBV5-1	TRBJ2-7	-	TGCGCCAGCAGAATACTAGCGGGAGGGCTGGGCGAGCAGTACTTC	CASRILAGGLGEQYF
-	TRBV5-1	TRBJ2-7	-	TGCGCCAGCAGCTTCGACTACGAGCAGTACTTC	CASSFDYEQYF
TRBD1	TRBV7-2	TRBJ2-4	-	TGTGCCAGCAGCCCTGGGACAGGTGGAGCCAAAAACATTCAGTACTTC	CASSPGTGGAKNIQYF
TRBD1	TRBV10-2	TRBJ1-5	few	TGCGCCAGCAGTGAGTCCAGGGGGACCCTCTATCAGCCCCAGCATTTT	CASSESRGTLYQPQHF
-	TRBV10-3	TRBJ2-1	-	TGTGCCATCAGTGAGGACCTCCAATTTAACAATGAGCAGTTCTTC	CAISEDLQFNNEQFF
-	TRBV18	TRBJ1-5	-	TGTGCCAGCTCAACCGACGAGACAGGCGGGTATAGCAATCAGCCCCAGCATTTT	CASSTDETGGYSNQPQHF
TRBD2	TRBV28	TRBJ2-2	-	TGTGCCAGCAGCTGGGGGGGACCCTCGGGCACCGGGGAGCTGTTTTTT	CASSWGGPSGTGELFF
-	TRBV7-6	TRBJ2-1	-	TGTGCCAGCAGCTTAGCGACGGCGACGTACAGCTACAATGAGCAGTTCTTC	CASSLATATYSYNEQFF